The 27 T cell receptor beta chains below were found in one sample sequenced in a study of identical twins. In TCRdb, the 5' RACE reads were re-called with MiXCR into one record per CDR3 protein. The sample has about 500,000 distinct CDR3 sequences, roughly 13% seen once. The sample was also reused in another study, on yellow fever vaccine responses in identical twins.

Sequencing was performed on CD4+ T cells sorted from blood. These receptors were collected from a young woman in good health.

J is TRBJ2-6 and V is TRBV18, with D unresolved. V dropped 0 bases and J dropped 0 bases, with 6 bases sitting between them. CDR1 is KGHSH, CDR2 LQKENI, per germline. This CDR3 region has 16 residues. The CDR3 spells CASSPPWNSGANVLTF. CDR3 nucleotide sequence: TGTGCCAGCTCACCACCGTGGAACTCTGGGGCCAACGTCCTGACTTTC.

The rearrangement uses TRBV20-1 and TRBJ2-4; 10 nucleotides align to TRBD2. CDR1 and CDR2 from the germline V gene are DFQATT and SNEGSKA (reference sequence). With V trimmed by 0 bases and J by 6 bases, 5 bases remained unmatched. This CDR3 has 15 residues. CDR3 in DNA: TGCAGTGCTAGAGATCGACTAGCGGGTATAAACATTCAGTACTTC. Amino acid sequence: CSARDRLAGINIQYF.

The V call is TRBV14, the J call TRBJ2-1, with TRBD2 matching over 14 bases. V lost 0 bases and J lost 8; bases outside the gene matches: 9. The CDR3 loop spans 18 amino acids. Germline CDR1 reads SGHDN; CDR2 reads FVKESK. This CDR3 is CASSQDSPGLAGVDEQFF. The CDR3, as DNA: TGTGCCAGCAGCCAAGATAGTCCGGGACTAGCGGGAGTCGATGAGCAGTTCTTC. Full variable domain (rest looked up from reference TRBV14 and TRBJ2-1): EAGVTQFPSHSVIEKGQTVTLRCDPISGHDNLYWYRRVMGKEIKFLLHFVKESKQDESGMPNNRFLAERTGGTYSTLKVQPAELEDSGVYFCASSQDSPGLAGVDEQFFGPGTRLTVL.

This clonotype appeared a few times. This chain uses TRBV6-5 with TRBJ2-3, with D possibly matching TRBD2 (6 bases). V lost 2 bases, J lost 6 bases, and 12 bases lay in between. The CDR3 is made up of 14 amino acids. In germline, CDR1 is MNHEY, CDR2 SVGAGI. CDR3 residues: CASSYRLGGDTQYF. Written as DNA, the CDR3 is TGTGCCAGCAGTTACCGCCTTGGGGGGGATACGCAGTATTTT.

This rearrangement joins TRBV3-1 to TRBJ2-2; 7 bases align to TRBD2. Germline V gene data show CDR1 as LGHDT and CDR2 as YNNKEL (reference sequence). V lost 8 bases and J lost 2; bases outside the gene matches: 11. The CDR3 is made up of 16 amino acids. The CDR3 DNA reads TGTGCCAGCTGTTCCCTAGCGGCTTACAACACCGGGGAGCTGTTTTTT. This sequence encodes CASCSLAAYNTGELFF.

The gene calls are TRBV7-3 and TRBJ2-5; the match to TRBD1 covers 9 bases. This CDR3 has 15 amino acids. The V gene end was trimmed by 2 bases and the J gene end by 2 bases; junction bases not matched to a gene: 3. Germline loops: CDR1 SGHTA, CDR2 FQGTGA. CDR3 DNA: TGTGCCAGCAGCTTACCCGGGACAGGGCAAGAGACCCAGTACTTC. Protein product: CASSLPGTGQETQYF.

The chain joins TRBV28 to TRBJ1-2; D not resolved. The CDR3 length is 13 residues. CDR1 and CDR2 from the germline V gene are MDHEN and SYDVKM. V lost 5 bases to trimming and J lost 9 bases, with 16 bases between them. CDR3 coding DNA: TGTGCCAGCAGTCCCCCCCGCAGCCTGAGCTACACCTTC. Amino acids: CASSPPRSLSYTF.

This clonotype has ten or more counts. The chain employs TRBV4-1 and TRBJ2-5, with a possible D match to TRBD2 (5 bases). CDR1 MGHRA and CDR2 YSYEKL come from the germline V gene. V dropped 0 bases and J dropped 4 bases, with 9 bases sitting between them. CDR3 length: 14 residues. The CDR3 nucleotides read TGCGCCAGCAGCCAAGACTCGGGGAGAGAGACCCAGTACTTC. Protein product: CASSQDSGRETQYF.

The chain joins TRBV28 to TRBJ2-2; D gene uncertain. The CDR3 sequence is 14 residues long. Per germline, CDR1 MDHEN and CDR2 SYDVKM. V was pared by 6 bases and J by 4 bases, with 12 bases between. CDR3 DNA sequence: TGTGCCAGCAGCGGAAGTTCGACCACCGGGGAGCTGTTTTTT. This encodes CASSGSSTTGELFF.

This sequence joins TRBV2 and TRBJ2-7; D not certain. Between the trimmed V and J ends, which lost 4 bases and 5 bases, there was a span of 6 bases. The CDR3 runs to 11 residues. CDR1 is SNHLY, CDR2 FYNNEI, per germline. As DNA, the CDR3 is TGTGCCAGCAGTGTAACTAACGAGCAGTACTTC. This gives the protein CASSVTNEQYF.

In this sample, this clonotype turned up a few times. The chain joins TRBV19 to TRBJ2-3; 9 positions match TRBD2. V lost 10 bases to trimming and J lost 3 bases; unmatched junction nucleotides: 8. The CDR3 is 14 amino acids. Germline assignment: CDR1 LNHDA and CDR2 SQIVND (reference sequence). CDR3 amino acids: CATKTSGRTDTQYF. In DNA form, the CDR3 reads TGTGCCACCAAGACTAGCGGCAGGACAGATACGCAGTATTTT.

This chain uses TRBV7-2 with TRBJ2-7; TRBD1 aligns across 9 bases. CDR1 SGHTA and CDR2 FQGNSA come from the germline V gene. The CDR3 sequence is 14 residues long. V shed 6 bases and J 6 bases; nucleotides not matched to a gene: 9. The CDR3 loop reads CASSSRTGVPEQYF. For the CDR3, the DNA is TGTGCCAGCAGTAGTAGGACAGGGGTTCCCGAGCAGTACTTC. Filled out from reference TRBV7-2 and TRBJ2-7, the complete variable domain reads GAGVSQSPSNKVTEKGKDVELRCDPISGHTALYWYRQSLGQGLEFLIYFQGNSAPDKSGLPSDRFSAERTGGSVSTLTIQRTQQEDSAVYLCASSSRTGVPEQYFGPGTRLTVT.

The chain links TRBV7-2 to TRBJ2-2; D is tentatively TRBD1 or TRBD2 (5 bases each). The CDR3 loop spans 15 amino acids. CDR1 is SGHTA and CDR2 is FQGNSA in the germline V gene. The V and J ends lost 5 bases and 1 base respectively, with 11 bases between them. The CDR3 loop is CASSRGRGNTGELFF. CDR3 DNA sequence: TGTGCCAGCAGCCGGGGACGCGGGAACACCGGGGAGCTGTTTTTT.

Here the CDR3 DNA reads TGTGCCAGCAGAAGAGGGACAGGAGGAGGGGAGCTGTTTTTT. Its translation: CASRRGTGGGELFF. V usage is TRBV6-1 and J usage is TRBJ2-2; 8 nucleotides match TRBD1. Trimming at V came to 6 bases and at J to 8 bases, leaving 8 bases not matched to a gene. CDR1 and CDR2 (germline): MNHNS, SASEGT. CDR3 length equals 14 residues.

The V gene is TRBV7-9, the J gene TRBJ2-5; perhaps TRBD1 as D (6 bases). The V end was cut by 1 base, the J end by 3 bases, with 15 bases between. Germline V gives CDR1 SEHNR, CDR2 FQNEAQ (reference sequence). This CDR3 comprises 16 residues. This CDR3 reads CASSLGLRDIEETQYF. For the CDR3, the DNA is TGTGCCAGCAGCTTAGGACTTAGGGACATTGAAGAGACCCAGTACTTC.

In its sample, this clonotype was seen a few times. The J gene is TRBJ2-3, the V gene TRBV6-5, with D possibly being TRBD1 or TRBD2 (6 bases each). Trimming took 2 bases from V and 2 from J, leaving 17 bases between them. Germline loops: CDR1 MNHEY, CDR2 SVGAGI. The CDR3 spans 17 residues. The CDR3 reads CASSYKMRDTYTDTQYF. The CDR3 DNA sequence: TGTGCCAGCAGTTACAAGATGCGGGACACGTACACAGATACGCAGTATTTT.

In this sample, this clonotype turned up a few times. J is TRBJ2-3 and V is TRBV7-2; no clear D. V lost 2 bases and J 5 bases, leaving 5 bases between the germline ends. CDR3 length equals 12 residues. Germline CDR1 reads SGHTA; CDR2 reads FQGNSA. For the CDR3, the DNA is TGTGCCAGCAGCTTAATGGAAGATACGCAGTATTTT. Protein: CASSLMEDTQYF.

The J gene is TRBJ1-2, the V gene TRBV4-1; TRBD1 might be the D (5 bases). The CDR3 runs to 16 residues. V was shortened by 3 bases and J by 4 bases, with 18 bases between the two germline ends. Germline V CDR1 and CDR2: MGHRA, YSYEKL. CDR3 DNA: TGCGCCAGCAGCCAGGCTCTCGACAGAGCGGGCTATGGCTACACCTTC. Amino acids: CASSQALDRAGYGYTF.

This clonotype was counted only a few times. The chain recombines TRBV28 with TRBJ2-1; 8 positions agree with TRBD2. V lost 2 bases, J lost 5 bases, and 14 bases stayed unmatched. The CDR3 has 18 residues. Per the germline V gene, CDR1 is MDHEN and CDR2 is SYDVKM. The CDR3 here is CASSLVALWTGGNNEQFF. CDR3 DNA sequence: TGTGCCAGCAGTTTAGTAGCCCTTTGGACGGGGGGGAACAATGAGCAGTTCTTC.

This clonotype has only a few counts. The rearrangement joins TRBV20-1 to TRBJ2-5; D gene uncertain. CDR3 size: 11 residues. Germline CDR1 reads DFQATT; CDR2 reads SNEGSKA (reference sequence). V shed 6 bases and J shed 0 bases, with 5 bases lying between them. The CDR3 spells CSAIHQETQYF. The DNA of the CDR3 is TGCAGTGCAATACACCAAGAGACCCAGTACTTC.

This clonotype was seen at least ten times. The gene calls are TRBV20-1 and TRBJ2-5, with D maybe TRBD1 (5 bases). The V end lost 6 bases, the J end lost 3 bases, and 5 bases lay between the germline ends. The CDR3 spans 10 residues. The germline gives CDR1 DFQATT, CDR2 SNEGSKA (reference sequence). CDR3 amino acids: CSAREETQYF. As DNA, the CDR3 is TGCAGTGCCAGGGAAGAGACCCAGTACTTC.

CDR3 residues: CASSTRPARSSYNEQFF. CDR3 nucleotides: TGTGCCAGCAGCACACGGCCTGCGAGGAGCTCCTACAATGAGCAGTTCTTC. The genes are TRBV7-9 and TRBJ2-1; D not resolved. The germline V gene encodes CDR1 SEHNR and CDR2 FQNEAQ (reference sequence). This CDR3 comprises 17 residues. V lost 5 bases and J lost 0, with 17 bases in between.

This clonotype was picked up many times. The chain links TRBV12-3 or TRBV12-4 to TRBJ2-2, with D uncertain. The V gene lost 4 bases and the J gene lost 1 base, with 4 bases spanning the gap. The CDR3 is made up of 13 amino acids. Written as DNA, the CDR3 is TGTGCCAGCAGTTACAAGAACACCGGGGAGCTGTTTTTT. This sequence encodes CASSYKNTGELFF.

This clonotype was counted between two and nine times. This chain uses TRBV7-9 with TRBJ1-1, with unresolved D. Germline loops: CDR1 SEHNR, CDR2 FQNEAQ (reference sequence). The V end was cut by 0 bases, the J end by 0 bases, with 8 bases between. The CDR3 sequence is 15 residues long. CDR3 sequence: CASSLAVTLNTEAFF. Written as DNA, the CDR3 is TGTGCCAGCAGCTTAGCGGTGACATTGAACACTGAAGCTTTCTTT.

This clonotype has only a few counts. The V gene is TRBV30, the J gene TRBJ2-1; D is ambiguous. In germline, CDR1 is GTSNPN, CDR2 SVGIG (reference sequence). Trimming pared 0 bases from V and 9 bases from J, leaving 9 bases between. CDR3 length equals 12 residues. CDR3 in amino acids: CAWSVRPTEQFF. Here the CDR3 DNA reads TGTGCCTGGAGTGTACGACCCACTGAGCAGTTCTTC. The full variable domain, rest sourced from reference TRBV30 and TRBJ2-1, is SQTIHQWPATLVQPVGSPLSLECTVEGTSNPNLYWYRQAAGRGLQLLFYSVGIGQISSEVPQNLSASRPQDRQFILSSKKLLLSDSGFYLCAWSVRPTEQFFGPGTRLTVL.

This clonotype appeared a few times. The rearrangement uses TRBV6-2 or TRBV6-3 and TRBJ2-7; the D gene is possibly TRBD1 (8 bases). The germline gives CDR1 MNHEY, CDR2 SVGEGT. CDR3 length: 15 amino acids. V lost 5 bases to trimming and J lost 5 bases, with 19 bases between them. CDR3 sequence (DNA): TGTGCCAGCAGTGCCCCGAGGACAGGGAGGGACGAGCAGTACTTC. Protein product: CASSAPRTGRDEQYF.

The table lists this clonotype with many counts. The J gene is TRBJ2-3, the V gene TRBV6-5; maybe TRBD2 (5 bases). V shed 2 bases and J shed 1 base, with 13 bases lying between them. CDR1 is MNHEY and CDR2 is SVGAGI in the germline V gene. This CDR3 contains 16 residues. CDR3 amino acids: CASSYAGATRTDTQYF. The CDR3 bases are TGTGCCAGCAGTTACGCGGGTGCAACCCGCACAGATACGCAGTATTTT.